The 8 T cell receptor beta chains below all came from one sample that was sequenced in a study of blood T cell repertoires in COVID-19. Some clones are missing from TCRdb's copy, which holds only in-frame ones; the method was immunoSEQ multiplex PCR. The sample includes under 250,000 clones, around four fifths of them seen just once. Sequenced sample: PBMCs or T cells enriched from blood (not recorded which). The receptors derive from a woman aged 45-65 years who had been exposed to COVID-19.

The CDR3 region is CASSLGPGGDYEQYF. The CDR3 nucleotides are TGTGCCAGCAGCTTGGGCCCAGGTGGTGACTACGAGCAGTACTTC. The rearrangement uses TRBV11-2 and TRBJ2-7; D not resolved. The CDR3 is 15 residues long. Germline V gene data show CDR1 as SGHAT and CDR2 as FQNNGV. Trimming left V 3 bases short and J 3 bases short, with 15 bases between.

The CDR3 DNA is TGTGCCAGCAGCGATACGGGACAGGGGTACAATGAGCAGTTCTTC. It encodes CASSDTGQGYNEQFF. The chain employs TRBV6-2 or TRBV6-3 and TRBJ2-1; 10 bases are a match to TRBD1. V trimming: 6 bases; J trimming: 4 bases; junction bases outside the gene matches: 6. CDR1 is MNHEY, CDR2 SVGEGT, per germline. The CDR3 runs 15 residues.

Only a few counts were recorded for this clone. The chain couples TRBV7-8 to TRBJ2-1, with D perhaps TRBD2 (5 bases). V was clipped by 7 bases and J by 5 bases, with 12 bases between them. This CDR3 contains 13 residues. Germline V gene lookup returns CDR1 SGHVS and CDR2 FQNEAQ. This CDR3 is CASTWYGNNEQFF. In nucleotides, the CDR3 is TGTGCCAGCACCTGGTACGGGAACAATGAGCAGTTCTTC. The full variable domain, in which reference TRBV7-8 and TRBJ2-1 provide the parts outside the CDR3, is GAGVSQSPRYKVAKRGQDVALRCDPISGHVSLFWYQQALGQGPEFLTYFQNEAQLDKSGLPSDRFFAERPEGSVSTLKIQRTQQEDSAVYLCASTWYGNNEQFFGPGTRLTVL.

The rearrangement uses TRBV11-2 and TRBJ2-5; D is perhaps TRBD1 (6 bases). Trimming shortened V by 1 base and J by 4 bases, and 10 bases separated the two germline ends. Germline V gives CDR1 SGHAT, CDR2 FQNNGV. The CDR3 covers 14 residues. The CDR3 DNA reads TGTGCCAGCAGCTTAGGGGGGCCCCGAGAGACCCAGTACTTC. Its translation: CASSLGGPRETQYF.

The genes are TRBV11-2 and TRBJ2-7; possible D gene TRBD1, 5 bases. V was cut by 4 bases and J by 2 bases, with 21 bases left in between. Germline CDR1 SGHAT, CDR2 FQNNGV. This CDR3 has 17 amino acids. In DNA, the CDR3 is TGTGCCAGCAGCTCCCTGCTTAGGGGTGCACCACCCTACGAGCAGTACTTC. Protein: CASSSLLRGAPPYEQYF.

The chain recombines TRBV5-1 with TRBJ1-2; TRBD1 aligns across 9 bases. The J segment lost 4 bases and the V segment lost 0 bases, leaving 4 bases of the junction unmatched. Germline-derived CDR1 and CDR2 are SGHRS and YFSETQ. The CDR3 covers 15 residues. CDR3 in DNA: TGCGCCAGCAGCTTGGAGGGACAGGGAGTCTATGGCTACACCTTC. Translating it yields CASSLEGQGVYGYTF.

The J gene is TRBJ1-2, the V gene TRBV18; D unresolved. The CDR3 has 17 amino acids. Germline V gene lookup returns CDR1 KGHSH and CDR2 LQKENI. Trimming pared 2 bases from V and 2 bases from J, leaving 18 bases between. This chain's CDR3 is CASSPWAPSTINYGYTF. CDR3 DNA: TGTGCCAGCTCACCATGGGCTCCGTCGACCATAAACTATGGCTACACCTTC.

This rearrangement joins TRBV2 to TRBJ1-6; D unresolved. The V end was cut by 6 bases, the J end by 5 bases, with 11 bases between. Per germline, CDR1 SNHLY and CDR2 FYNNEI. There are 14 residues in the CDR3. CDR3 amino acids: CASSFTRDNSPLHF. CDR3 sequence (DNA): TGTGCCAGCAGCTTCACGAGGGATAATTCACCCCTCCACTTT.